The sequence of this T cell receptor (beta chain) was determined in a study of cytomegalovirus exposure and HLA in healthy donors. Both 60 Vbeta primers and 13 Jbeta primers went into the PCR. The protocol was immunoSEQ multiplex PCR, while the TCRdb copy is restricted to in-frame clones and leaves out a portion. This sample yields about 160,000 clones, of which roughly four fifths are seen a single time; around 2.5% belongs to the top ten. Germline V gives CDR1 SGHTA, CDR2 FQGNSA. Trimming pared 1 base from V and 2 bases from J, leaving 10 bases between. The CDR3 contains 15 residues. The material sequenced was PBMCs. The clonotype comes from a female donor in good health and CMV-seronegative. J is TRBJ2-3 and V is TRBV7-2; D uncertain. Here the CDR3 reads CASSLDYSHTDTQYF. Here the CDR3 DNA reads TGTGCCAGCAGCTTAGATTACTCCCACACAGATACGCAGTATTTT.